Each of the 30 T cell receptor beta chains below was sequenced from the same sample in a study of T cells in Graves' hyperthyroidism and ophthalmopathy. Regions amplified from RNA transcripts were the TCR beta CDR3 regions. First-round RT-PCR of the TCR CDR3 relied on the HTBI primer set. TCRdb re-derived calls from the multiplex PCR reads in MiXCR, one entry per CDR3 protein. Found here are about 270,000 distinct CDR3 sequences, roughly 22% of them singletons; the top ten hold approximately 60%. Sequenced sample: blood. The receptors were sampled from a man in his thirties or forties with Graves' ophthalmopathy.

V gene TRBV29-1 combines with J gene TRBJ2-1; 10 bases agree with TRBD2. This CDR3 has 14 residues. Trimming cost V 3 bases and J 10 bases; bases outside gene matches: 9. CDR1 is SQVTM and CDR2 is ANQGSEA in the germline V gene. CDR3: CSVEGTSALGEQFF. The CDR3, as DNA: TGCAGCGTTGAGGGGACTAGCGCCCTTGGGGAGCAGTTCTTC.

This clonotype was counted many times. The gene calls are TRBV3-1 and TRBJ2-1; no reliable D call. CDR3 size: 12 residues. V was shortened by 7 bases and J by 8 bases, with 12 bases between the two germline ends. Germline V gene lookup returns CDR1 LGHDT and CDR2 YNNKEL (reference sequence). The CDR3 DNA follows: TGTGCCAGCACCACTCGCGGTCATGAGCAGTTCTTC. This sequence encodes CASTTRGHEQFF.

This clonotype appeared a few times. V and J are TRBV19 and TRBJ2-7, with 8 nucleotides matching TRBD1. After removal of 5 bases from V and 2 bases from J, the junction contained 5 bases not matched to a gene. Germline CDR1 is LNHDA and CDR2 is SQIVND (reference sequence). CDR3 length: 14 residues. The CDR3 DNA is TGTGCCAGTAGTGCTCAGGGGGCTGCCTACGAGCAGTACTTC. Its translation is CASSAQGAAYEQYF.

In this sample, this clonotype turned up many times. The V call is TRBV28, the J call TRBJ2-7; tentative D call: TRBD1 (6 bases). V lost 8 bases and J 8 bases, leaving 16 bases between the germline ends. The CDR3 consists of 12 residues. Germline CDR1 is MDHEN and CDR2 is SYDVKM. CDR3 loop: CASFKDRSQQYF. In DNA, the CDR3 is TGTGCCAGCTTCAAGGACAGATCCCAGCAGTACTTC.

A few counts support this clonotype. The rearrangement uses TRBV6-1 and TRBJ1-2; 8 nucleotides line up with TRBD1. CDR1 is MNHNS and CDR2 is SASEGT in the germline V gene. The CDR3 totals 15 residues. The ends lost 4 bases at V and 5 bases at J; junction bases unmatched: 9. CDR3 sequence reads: CASSVDRDRRYGYTF. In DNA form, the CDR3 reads TGTGCCAGCAGTGTGGACAGGGACCGCAGGTATGGCTACACCTTC.

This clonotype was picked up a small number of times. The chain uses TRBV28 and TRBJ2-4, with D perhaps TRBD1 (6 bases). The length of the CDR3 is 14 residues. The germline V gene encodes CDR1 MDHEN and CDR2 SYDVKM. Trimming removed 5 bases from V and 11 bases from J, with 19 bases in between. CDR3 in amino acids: CASSPGDTGGVQYF. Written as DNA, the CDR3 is TGTGCCAGCAGTCCAGGGGACACCGGTGGGGTTCAGTACTTC.

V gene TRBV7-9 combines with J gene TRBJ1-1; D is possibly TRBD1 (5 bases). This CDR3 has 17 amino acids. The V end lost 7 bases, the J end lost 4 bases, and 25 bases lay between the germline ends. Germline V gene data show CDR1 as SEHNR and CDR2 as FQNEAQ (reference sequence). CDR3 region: CASISQRMGVGFTEAFF. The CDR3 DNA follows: TGTGCCAGCATTTCTCAGCGGATGGGGGTAGGGTTCACTGAAGCTTTCTTT.

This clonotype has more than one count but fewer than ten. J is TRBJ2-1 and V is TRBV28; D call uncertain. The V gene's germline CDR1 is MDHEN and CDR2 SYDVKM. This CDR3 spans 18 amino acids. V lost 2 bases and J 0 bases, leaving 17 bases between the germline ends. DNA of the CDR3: TGTGCCAGCAGTTTAGGGCTAGGGCTGCAGAGCTCCTACAATGAGCAGTTCTTC. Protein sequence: CASSLGLGLQSSYNEQFF.

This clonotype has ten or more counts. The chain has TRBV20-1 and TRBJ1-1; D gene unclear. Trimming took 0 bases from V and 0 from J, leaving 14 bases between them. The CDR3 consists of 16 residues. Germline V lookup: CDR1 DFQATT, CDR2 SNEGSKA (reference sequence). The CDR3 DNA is TGCAGTGCTAGAGATTGGGTCGAGGGCTTGAACACTGAAGCTTTCTTT. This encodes CSARDWVEGLNTEAFF.

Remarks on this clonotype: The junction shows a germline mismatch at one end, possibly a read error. The CDR3 is CANSPGGQYTGELFF. In DNA form, the CDR3 reads TGCGCCAACAGCCCGGGGGGACAGTACACTGGGGAGCTGTTTTTT. The chain uses TRBV5-1 and TRBJ2-2, with D perhaps given as TRBD1 or TRBD2 (7 bases each). Germline V gene sequence: CDR1 SGHRS, CDR2 YFSETQ. The CDR3 runs to 15 residues.

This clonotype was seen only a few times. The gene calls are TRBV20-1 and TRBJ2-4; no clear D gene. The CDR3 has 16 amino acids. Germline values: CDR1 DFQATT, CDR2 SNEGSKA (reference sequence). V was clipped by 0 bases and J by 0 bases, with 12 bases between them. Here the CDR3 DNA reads TGCAGTGCTAGAGATTCCCTAATCCTAGCCAAAAACATTCAGTACTTC. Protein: CSARDSLILAKNIQYF.

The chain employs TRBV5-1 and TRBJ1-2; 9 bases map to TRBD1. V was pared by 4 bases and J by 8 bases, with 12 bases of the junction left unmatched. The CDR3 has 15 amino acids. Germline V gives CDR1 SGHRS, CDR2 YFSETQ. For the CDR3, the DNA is TGCGCCAGCAGCCCCAGACAGGGGGGACCGGGGGGCTACACCTTC. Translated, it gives CASSPRQGGPGGYTF. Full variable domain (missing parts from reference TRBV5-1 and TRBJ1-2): KAGVTQTPRYLIKTRGQQVTLSCSPISGHRSVSWYQQTPGQGLQFLFEYFSETQRNKGNFPGRFSGRQFSNSRSEMNVSTLELGDSALYLCASSPRQGGPGGYTFGSGTRLTVV.

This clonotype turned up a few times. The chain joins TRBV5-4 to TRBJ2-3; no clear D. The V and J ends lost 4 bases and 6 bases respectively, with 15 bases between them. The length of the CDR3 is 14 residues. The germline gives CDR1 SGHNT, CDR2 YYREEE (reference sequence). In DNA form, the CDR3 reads TGTGCCAGCAGCGAGCACGGCGCTAGGGATACGCAGTATTTT. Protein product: CASSEHGARDTQYF.

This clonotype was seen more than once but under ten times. CDR3: CATSDGQGSSYNEQFF. In DNA, the CDR3 is TGTGCCACCAGTGATGGACAGGGAAGCTCCTACAATGAGCAGTTCTTC. This chain uses TRBV24-1 with TRBJ2-1; 8 bases agree with TRBD1. The CDR3 contains 16 residues. Germline-derived CDR1 and CDR2 are KGHDR and SFDVKD. The junction had 3 bases not matched to a gene; V was cut back by 3 bases and J by 0 bases.

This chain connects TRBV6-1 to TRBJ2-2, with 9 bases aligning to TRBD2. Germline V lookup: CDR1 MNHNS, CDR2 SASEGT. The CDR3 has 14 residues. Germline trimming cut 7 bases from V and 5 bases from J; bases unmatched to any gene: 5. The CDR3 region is CASKITSGTGELFF. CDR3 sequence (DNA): TGTGCCAGCAAGATAACTAGCGGGACCGGGGAGCTGTTTTTT.

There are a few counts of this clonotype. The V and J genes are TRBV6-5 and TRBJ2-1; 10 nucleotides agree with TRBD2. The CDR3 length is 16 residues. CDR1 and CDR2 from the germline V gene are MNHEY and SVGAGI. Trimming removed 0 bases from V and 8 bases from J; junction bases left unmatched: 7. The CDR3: CASSYSASGRRHEQFF. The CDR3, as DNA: TGTGCCAGCAGTTACTCGGCTAGCGGGAGAAGACATGAGCAGTTCTTC.

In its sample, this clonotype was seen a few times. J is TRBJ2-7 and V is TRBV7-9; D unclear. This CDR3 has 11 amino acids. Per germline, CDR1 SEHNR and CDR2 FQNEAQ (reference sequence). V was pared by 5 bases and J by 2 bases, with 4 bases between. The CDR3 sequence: CASSNTYEQYF. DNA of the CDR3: TGTGCCAGCAGCAATACCTACGAGCAGTACTTC.

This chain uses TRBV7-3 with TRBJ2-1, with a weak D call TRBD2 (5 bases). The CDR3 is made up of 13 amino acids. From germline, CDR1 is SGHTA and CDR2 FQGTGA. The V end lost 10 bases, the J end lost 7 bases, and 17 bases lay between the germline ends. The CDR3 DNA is TGTGCCACCCTAGGAGGCGGCCCGAATGAGCAGTTCTTC. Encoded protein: CATLGGGPNEQFF.

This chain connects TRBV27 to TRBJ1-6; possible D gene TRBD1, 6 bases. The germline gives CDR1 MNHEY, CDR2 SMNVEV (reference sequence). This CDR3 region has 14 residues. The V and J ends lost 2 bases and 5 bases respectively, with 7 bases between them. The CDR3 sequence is CASSLEGDNSPLHF. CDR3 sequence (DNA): TGTGCCAGCAGTTTAGAGGGGGATAATTCACCCCTCCACTTT.

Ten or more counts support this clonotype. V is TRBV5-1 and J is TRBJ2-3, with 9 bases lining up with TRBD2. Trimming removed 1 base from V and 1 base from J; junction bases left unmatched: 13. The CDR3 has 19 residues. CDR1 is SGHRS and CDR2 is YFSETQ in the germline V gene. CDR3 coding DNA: TGCGCCAGCAGCTTGAGGGGGGATGGACTAGCGAGCCGCACAGATACGCAGTATTTT. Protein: CASSLRGDGLASRTDTQYF.

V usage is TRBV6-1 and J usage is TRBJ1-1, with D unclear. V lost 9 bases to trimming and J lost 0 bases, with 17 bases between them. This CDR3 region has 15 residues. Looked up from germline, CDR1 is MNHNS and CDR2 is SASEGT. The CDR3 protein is CASCVADIMNTEAFF. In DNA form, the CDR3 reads TGTGCCAGTTGTGTAGCTGATATAATGAACACTGAAGCTTTCTTT.

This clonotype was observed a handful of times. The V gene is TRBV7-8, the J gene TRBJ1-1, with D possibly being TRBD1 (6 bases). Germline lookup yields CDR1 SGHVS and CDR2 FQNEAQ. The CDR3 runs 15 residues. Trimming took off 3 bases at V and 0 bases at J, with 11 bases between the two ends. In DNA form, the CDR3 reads TGTGCCAGCAGCTTTTCGACAGGAGTGAACACTGAAGCTTTCTTT. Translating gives CASSFSTGVNTEAFF.

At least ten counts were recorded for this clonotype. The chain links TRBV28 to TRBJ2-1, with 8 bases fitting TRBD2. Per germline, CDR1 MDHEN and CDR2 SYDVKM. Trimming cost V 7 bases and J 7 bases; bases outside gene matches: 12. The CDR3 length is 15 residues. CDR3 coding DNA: TGTGCCAGCAACGGCCCCGGACTAGCTTTTAATGAGCAGTTCTTC. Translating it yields CASNGPGLAFNEQFF.

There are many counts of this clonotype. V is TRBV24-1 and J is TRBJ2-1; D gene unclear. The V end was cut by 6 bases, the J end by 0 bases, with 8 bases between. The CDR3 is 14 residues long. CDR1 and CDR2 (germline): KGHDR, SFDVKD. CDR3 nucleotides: TGTGCCACCAGTAGCTGGAGCTCCTACAATGAGCAGTTCTTC. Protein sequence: CATSSWSSYNEQFF.

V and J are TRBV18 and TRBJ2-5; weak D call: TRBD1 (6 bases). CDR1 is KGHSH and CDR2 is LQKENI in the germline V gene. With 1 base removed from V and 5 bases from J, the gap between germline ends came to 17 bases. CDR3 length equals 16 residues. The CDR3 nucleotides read TGTGCCAGCTCACCACTTCATTCAGGGGATTATGAGACCCAGTACTTC. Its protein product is CASSPLHSGDYETQYF.

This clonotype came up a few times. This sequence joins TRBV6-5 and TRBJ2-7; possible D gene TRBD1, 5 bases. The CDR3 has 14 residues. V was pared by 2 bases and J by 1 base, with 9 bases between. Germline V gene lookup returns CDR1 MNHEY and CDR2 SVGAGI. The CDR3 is CASSYIQDSYEQYF. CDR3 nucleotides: TGTGCCAGCAGTTACATACAGGATTCCTACGAGCAGTACTTC.

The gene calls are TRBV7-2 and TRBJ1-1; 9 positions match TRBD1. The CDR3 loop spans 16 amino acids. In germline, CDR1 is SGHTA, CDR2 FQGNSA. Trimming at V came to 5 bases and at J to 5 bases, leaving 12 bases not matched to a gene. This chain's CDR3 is CASSHGTGFKGTEAFF. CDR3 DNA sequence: TGTGCCAGCAGCCATGGGACAGGGTTTAAGGGGACTGAAGCTTTCTTT.

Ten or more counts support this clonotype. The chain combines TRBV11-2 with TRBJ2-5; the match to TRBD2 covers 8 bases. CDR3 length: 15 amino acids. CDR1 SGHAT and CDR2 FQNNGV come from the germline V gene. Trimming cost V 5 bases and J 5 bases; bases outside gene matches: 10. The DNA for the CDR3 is TGTGCCAGCAGCCCAAGATGGCGGGAGGCGGAGACCCAGTACTTC. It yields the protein CASSPRWREAETQYF.

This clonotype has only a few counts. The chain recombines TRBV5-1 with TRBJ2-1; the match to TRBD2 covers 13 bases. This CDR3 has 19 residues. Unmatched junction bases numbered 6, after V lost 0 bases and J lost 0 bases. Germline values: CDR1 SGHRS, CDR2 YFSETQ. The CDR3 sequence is CASSLAGTSGASSYNEQFF. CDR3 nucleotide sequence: TGCGCCAGCAGCTTGGCTGGGACTAGCGGGGCGAGCTCCTACAATGAGCAGTTCTTC.

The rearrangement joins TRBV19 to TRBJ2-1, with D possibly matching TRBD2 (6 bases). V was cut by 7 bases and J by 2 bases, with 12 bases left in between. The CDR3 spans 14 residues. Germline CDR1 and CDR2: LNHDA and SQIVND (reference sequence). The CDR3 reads CASKAGHTYNEQFF. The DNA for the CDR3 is TGTGCCAGTAAGGCGGGGCACACCTACAATGAGCAGTTCTTC.